Only a few counts were recorded for the clone carrying this T cell receptor beta chain. Its antigen is not identified. The PBMCs were taken from more than 8 ml of fresh peripheral blood. This sample stems from a study of T cells in Graves' hyperthyroidism and ophthalmopathy. Study findings and constraints: From stable hyperthyroidism, ophthalmopathy was separated by a 13 V-J model. Blood also contained most expanded thyroid clonotypes above 0.001.

It was RNA transcripts that yielded the amplified TCR beta CDR3 regions. A first-round RT-PCR of the TCR CDR3 used the HTBI primer set. MiXCR was run by TCRdb on the multiplex PCR reads, yielding one entry per CDR3 protein. The sample holds about 400,000 distinct CDR3 sequences, about 13% seen once. The CDR3 covers 16 residues. Germline V CDR1 and CDR2: KGHSH, LQKENI. After removal of 1 base from V and 1 base from J, the junction contained 5 bases not matched to a gene. The sequenced material came from blood. The chain is built from TRBV18 and TRBJ2-3, with 7 bases aligning to TRBD2. The receptor comes from a woman aged 18 to 35 with Graves' hyperthyroidism. The CDR3 region is CASSPLVGLGTDTQYF. The CDR3 nucleotides are TGTGCCAGCTCACCACTCGTCGGACTAGGCACAGATACGCAGTATTTT.